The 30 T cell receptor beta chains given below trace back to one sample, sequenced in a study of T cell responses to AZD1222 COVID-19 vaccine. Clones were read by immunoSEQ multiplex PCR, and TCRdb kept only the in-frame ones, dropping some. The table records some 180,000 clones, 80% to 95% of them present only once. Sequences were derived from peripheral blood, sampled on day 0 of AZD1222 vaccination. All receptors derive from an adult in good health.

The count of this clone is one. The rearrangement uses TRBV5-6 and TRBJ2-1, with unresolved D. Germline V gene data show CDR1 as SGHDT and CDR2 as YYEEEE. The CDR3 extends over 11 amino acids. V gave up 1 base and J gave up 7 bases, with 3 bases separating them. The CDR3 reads CASSLRNEQFF. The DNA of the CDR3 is TGTGCCAGCAGCTTGAGGAATGAGCAGTTCTTC.

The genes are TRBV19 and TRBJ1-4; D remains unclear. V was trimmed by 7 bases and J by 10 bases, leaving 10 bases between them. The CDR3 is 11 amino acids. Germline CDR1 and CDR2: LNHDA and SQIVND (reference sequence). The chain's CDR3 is CASNQRGKLFF. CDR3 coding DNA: TGTGCCAGTAACCAACGTGGAAAACTGTTTTTT.

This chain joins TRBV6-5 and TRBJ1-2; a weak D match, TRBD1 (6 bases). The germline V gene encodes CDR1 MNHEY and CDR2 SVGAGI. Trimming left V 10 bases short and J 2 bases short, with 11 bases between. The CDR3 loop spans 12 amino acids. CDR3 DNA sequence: TGTGCCACCAAAACAGGGAACTATGGCTACACCTTC. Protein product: CATKTGNYGYTF.

In DNA form, the CDR3 reads TGTGCCAGCAGCGACAGGGGTTCCTATAATTCACCCCTCCACTTT. This sequence encodes CASSDRGSYNSPLHF. The rearrangement joins TRBV6-2 or TRBV6-3 to TRBJ1-6; 8 bases align to TRBD1. Germline V CDR1 and CDR2: MNHEY, SVGEGT. This CDR3 has 15 residues. J was trimmed by 1 base and V by 6 bases; bases with no gene match: 2.

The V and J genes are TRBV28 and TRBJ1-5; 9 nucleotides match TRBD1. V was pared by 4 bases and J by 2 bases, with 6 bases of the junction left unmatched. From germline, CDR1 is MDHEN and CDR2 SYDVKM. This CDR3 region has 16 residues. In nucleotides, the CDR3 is TGTGCCAGCAGTTCGCCCCGGGACAGGGGCAATCAGCCCCAGCATTTT. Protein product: CASSSPRDRGNQPQHF.

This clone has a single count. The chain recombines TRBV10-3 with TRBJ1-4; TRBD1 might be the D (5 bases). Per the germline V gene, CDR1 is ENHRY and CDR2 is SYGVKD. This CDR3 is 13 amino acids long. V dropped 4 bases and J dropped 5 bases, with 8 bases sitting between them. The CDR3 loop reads CAISVQANEKLFF. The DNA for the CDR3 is TGTGCCATCAGTGTACAGGCGAATGAAAAACTGTTTTTT.

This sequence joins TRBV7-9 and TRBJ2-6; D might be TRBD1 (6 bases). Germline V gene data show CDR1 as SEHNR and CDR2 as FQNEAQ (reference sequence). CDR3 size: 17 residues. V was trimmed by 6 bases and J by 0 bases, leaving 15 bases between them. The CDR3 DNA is TGTGCCAGCAGGCCTGGACAGTTCGTCTCTGGGGCCAACGTCCTGACTTTC. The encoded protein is CASRPGQFVSGANVLTF. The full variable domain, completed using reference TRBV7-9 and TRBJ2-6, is DTGVSQNPRHKITKRGQNVTFRCDPISEHNRLYWYRQTLGQGPEFLTYFQNEAQLEKSRLLSDRFSAERPKGSFSTLEIQRTEQGDSAMYLCASRPGQFVSGANVLTFGAGSRLTVL.

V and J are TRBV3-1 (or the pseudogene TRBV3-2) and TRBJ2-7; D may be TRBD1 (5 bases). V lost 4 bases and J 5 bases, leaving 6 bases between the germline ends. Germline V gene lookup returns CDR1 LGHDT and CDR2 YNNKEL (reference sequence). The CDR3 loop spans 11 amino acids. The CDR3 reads CASSRGDEQYV. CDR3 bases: TGTGCCAGCAGCCGGGGCGACGAGCAGTACGTC.

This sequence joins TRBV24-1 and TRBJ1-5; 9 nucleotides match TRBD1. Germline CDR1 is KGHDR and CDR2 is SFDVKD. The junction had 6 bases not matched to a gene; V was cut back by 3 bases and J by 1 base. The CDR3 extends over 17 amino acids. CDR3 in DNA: TGTGCCACCAGTGATCCCCGACAGGGGGAAAGCAATCAGCCCCAGCATTTT. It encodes CATSDPRQGESNQPQHF.

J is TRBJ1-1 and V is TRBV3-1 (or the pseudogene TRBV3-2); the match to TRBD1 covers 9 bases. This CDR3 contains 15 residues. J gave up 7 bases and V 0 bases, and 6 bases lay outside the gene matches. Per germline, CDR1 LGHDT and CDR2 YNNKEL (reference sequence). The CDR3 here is CASSQDPKDRGEAFF. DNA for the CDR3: TGTGCCAGCAGCCAAGATCCGAAGGACAGGGGTGAAGCTTTCTTT.

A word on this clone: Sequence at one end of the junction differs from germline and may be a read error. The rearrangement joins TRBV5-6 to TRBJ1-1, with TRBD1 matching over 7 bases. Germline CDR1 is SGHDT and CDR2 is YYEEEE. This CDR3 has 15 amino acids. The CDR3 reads CASSLGGGGGTEAFF. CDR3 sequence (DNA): TGCGCCAGCAGCTTGGGGGGAGGGGGCGGCACTGAAGCTTTCTTT.

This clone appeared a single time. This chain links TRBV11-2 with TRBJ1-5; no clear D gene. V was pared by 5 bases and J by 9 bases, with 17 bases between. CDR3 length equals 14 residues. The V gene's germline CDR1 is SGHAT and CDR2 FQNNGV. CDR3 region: CASSASKDRGPQHF. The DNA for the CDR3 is TGTGCCAGCAGCGCTAGCAAGGACCGGGGGCCCCAGCATTTT.

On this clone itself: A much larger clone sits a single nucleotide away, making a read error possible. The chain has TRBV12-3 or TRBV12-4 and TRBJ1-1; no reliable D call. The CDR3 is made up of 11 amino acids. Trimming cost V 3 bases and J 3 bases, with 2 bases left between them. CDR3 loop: CASSLDTEAFF. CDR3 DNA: TGTGCCAGCAGTTTGGACACTGAAGCTTTCTTT.

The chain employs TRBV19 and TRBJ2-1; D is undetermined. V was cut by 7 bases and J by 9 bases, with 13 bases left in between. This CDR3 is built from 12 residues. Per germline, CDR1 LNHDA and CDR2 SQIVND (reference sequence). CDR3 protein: CASTGSGPEQFF. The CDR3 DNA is TGTGCCAGTACGGGTTCTGGGCCTGAGCAGTTCTTC.

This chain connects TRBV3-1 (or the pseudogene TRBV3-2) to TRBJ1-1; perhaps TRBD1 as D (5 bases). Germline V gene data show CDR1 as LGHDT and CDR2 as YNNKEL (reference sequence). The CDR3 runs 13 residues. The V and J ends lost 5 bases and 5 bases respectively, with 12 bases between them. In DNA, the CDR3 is TGTGCCAGCAGCACCTCCGGGGGGACTGAAGCTTTCTTT. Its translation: CASSTSGGTEAFF.

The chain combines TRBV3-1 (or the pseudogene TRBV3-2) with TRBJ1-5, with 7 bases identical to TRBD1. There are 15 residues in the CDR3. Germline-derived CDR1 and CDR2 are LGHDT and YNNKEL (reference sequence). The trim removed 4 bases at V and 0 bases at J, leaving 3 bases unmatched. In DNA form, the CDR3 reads TGTGCCAGCAGCCGGGGACAGCATAGCAATCAGCCCCAGCATTTT. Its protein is CASSRGQHSNQPQHF.

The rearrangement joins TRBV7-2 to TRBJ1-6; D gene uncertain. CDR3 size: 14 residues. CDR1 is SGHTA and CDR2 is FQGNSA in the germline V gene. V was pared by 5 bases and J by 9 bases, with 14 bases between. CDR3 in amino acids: CASSPGVTLSPLHF. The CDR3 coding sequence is TGTGCCAGCAGCCCCGGGGTCACCCTTTCACCCCTCCACTTT.

Written as DNA, the CDR3 is TGTGCCAGCGGAGGAACAGCTGCTTCTGAATTCGGGAAGCAGTACTTC. This codes for CASGGTAASEFGKQYF. V usage is TRBV28 and J usage is TRBJ2-7, with a weak D call TRBD2 (5 bases). Trimming pared 8 bases from V and 8 bases from J, leaving 28 bases between. The CDR3 loop spans 16 amino acids. Germline V CDR1 and CDR2: MDHEN, SYDVKM.

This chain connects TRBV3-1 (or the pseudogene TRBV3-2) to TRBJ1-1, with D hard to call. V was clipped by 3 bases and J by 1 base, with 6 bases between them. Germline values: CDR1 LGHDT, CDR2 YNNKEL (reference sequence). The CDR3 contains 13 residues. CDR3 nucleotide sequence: TGTGCCAGCAGCCAGTCAGAGAACACTGAAGCTTTCTTT. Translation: CASSQSENTEAFF.

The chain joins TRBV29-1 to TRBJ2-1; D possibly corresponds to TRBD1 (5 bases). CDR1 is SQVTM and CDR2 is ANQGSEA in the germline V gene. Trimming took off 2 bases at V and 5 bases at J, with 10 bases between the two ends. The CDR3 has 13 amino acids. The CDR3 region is CSVESTGDNEQFF. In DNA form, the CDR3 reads TGCAGCGTTGAATCTACAGGAGACAATGAGCAGTTCTTC.

The DNA for the CDR3 is TGTGCCAGCAGTTCAGGGGCGGGTCAAGATACGCAGTATTTT. Translated: CASSSGAGQDTQYF. The chain is built from TRBV28 and TRBJ2-3; D is perhaps TRBD1 (6 bases). Between the trimmed V and J ends, which lost 4 bases and 5 bases, there was a span of 13 bases. The CDR3 loop spans 14 amino acids. Looked up from germline, CDR1 is MDHEN and CDR2 is SYDVKM.

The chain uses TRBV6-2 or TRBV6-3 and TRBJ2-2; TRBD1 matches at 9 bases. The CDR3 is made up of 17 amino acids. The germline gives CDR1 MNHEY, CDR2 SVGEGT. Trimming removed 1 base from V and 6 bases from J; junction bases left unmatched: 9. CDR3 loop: CASSYYETGGASGELFF. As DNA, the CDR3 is TGTGCCAGCAGTTACTACGAAACAGGGGGCGCGTCCGGGGAGCTGTTTTTT.

CDR3 in amino acids: CAWSGGAEQYF. CDR3 DNA: TGTGCCTGGAGTGGTGGAGCCGAGCAGTACTTC. V usage is TRBV30 and J usage is TRBJ2-7; no clear D gene. The germline CDR1 and CDR2 sequences are GTSNPN and SVGIG (reference sequence). The CDR3 is 11 residues long. Trimming removed 1 base from V and 6 bases from J, with 7 bases in between. The full variable domain, rest sourced from reference TRBV30 and TRBJ2-7, is SQTIHQWPATLVQPVGSPLSLECTVEGTSNPNLYWYRQAAGRGLQLLFYSVGIGQISSEVPQNLSASRPQDRQFILSSKKLLLSDSGFYLCAWSGGAEQYFGPGTRLTVT.

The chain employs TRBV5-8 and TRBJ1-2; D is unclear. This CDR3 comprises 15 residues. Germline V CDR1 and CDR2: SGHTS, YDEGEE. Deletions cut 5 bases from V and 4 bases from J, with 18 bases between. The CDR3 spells CASSSGPTHFYGYTF. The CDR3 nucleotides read TGTGCCAGCAGTTCGGGCCCGACTCACTTCTATGGCTACACCTTC.

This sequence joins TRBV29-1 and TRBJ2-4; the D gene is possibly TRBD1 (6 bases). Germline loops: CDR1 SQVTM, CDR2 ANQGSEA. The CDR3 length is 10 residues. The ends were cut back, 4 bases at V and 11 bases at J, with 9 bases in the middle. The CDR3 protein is CSVGGQVQYF. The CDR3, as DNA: TGCAGCGTTGGGGGGCAGGTTCAGTACTTC.

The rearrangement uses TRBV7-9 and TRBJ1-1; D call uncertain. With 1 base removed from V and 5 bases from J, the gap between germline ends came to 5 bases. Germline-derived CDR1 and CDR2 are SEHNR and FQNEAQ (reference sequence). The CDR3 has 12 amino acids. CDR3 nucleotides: TGTGCCAGCAGCTTAGACCCTACTGAAGCTTTCTTT. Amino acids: CASSLDPTEAFF. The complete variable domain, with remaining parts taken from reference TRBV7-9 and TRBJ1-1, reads DTGVSQNPRHKITKRGQNVTFRCDPISEHNRLYWYRQTLGQGPEFLTYFQNEAQLEKSRLLSDRFSAERPKGSFSTLEIQRTEQGDSAMYLCASSLDPTEAFFGQGTRLTVV.

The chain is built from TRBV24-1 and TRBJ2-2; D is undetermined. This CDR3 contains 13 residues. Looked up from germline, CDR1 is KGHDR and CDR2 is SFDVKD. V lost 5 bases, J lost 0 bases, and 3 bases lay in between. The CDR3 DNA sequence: TGTGCCACCAGTGCGACGAACACCGGGGAGCTGTTTTTT. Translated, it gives CATSATNTGELFF.

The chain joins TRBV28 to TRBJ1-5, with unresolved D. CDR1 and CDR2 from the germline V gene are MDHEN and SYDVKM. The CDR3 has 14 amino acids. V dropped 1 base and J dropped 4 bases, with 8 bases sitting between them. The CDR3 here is CASSLSLMNQPQHF. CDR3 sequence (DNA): TGTGCCAGCAGTTTATCCCTCATGAATCAGCCCCAGCATTTT.

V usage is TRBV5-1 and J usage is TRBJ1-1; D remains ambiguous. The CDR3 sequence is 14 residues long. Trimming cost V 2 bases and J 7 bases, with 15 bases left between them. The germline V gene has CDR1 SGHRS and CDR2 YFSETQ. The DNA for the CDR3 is TGCGCCAGCAGCTTTGGGGAGCCCTACGGTGAAGCTTTCTTT. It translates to CASSFGEPYGEAFF.

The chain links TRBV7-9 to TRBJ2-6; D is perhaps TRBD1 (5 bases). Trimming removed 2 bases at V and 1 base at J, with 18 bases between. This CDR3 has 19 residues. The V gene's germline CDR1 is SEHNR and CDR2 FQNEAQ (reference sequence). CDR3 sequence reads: CASSLNFKGPLSGANVLTF. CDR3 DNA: TGTGCCAGCAGCTTAAATTTTAAGGGGCCTCTATCTGGGGCCAACGTCCTGACTTTC.